This paragraph covers one T cell receptor beta chain sequence. Antigen unknown. The CDR3 length is 13 residues. V lost 7 bases and J lost 5, with 13 bases in between. The germline gives CDR1 LNHDA, CDR2 SQIVND (reference sequence). PCR involved 60 Vbeta and 13 Jbeta primers. The table came from immunoSEQ multiplex PCR; TCRdb's copy has only in-frame clones and leaves some out. This sample has about 190,000 clones; roughly 13% occur once, and the top ten carry 7.8%. This entry is derived from a study of cytomegalovirus exposure and HLA in healthy donors. Across the whole study: About 85 million unique TCRs from HLA-typed donors were held in an early release of data.

Donors likely had unrecorded immune exposures despite being nominally healthy when sampled. Study-wide results and limits: When the data were analyzed later, several of the most significant clusters appeared to be linked to common viral pathogens.

The clonotype originates from a man aged 50 to 59 in good health and CMV-seropositive. The chain is built from TRBV19 and TRBJ2-3; weak D call: TRBD2 (7 bases). The sample taken for sequencing was PBMCs. The DNA for the CDR3 is TGTGCCAGTACCCTAGGGGGGGTAGATACGCAGTATTTT. Protein: CASTLGGVDTQYF.